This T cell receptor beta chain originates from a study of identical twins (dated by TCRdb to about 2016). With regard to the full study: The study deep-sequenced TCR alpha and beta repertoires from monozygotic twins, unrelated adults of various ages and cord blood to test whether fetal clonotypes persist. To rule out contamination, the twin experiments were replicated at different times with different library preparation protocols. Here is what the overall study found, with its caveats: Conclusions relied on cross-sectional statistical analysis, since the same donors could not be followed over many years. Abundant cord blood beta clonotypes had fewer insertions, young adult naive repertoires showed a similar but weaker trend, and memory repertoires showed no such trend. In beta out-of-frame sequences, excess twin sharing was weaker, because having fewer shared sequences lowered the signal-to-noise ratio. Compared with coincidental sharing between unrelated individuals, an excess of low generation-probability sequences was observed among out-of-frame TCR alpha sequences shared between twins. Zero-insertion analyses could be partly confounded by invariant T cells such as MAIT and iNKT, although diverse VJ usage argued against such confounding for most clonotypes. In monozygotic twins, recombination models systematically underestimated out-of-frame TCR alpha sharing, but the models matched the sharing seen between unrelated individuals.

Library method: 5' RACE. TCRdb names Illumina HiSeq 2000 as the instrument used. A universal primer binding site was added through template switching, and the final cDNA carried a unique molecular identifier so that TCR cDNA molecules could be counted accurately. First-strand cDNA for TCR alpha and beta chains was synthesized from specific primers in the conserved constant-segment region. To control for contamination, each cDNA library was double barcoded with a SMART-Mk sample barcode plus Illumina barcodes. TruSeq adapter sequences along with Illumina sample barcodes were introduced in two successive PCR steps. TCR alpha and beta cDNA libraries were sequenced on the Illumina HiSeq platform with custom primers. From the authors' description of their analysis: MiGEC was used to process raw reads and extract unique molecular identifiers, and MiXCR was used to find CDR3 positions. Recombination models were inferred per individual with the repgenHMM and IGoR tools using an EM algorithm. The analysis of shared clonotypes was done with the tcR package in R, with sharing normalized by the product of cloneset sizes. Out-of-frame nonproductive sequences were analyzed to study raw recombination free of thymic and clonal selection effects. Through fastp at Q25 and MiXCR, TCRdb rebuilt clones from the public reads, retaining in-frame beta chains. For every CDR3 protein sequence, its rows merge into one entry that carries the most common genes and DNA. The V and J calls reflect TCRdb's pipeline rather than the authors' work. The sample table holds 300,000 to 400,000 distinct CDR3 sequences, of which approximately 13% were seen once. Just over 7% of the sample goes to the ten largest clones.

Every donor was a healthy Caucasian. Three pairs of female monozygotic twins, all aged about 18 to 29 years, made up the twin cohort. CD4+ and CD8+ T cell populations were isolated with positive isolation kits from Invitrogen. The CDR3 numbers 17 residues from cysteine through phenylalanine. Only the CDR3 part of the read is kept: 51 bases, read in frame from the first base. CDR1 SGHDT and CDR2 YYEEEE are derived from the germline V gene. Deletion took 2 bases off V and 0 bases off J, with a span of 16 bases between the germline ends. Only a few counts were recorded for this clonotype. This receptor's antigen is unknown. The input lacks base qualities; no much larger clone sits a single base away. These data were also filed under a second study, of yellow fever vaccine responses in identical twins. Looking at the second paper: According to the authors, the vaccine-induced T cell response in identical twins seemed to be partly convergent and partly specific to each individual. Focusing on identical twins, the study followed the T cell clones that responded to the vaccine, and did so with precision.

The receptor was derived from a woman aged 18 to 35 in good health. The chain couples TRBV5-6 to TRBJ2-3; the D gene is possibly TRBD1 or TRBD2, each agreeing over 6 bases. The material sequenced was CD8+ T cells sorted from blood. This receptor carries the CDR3 CASSFGGFGMSTDTQYF. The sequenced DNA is TGTGCCAGCAGCTTCGGGGGCTTTGGCATGAGCACAGATACGCAGTATTTT.